Presented here are 4 T cell receptor beta chains from one specimen sequenced in a study of blood T cell repertoires in COVID-19. Data came from immunoSEQ multiplex PCR; TCRdb stores just in-frame clones and leaves some out. The data contain roughly 68,000 clones, 70% to 90% of them singletons. Material: peripheral blood. These receptors came from a woman of 80 years or more with acute or convalescent COVID-19.

This sequence joins TRBV5-1 and TRBJ1-1; no clear D. V lost 8 bases and J 1 base, leaving 9 bases between the germline ends. Per the germline V gene, CDR1 is SGHRS and CDR2 is YFSETQ. The CDR3 is 12 residues long. CDR3 amino acids: CASMRENTEAFF. The CDR3 DNA follows: TGCGCCAGTATGAGGGAGAACACTGAAGCTTTCTTT.

This chain uses TRBV19 with TRBJ1-2; 8 bases fit TRBD1. Germline values: CDR1 LNHDA, CDR2 SQIVND (reference sequence). The CDR3 contains 14 residues. The V and J ends lost 3 bases and 2 bases, in that order; junction bases with no gene match: 2. Written as DNA, the CDR3 is TGTGCCAGTAGTATCCGACAGGGGAACTATGGCTACACCTTC. This sequence encodes CASSIRQGNYGYTF. Combining the CDR3 with reference TRBV19 and TRBJ1-2 gives the whole variable domain DGGITQSPKYLFRKEGQNVTLSCEQNLNHDAMYWYRQDPGQGLRLIYYSQIVNDFQKGDIAEGYSVSREKKESFPLTVTSAQKNPTAFYLCASSIRQGNYGYTFGSGTRLTVV.

The gene calls are TRBV7-9 and TRBJ2-6; the D gene is possibly TRBD1 (6 bases). The ends were cut back, 2 bases at V and 0 bases at J, with 17 bases in the middle. The CDR3 is made up of 19 amino acids. Germline V gene sequence: CDR1 SEHNR, CDR2 FQNEAQ (reference sequence). The CDR3 spells CASSLPTGHASSGANVLTF. The CDR3 DNA is TGTGCCAGCAGCTTACCTACGGGACACGCCAGCTCTGGGGCCAACGTCCTGACTTTC.

This sequence joins TRBV12-5 and TRBJ2-7; D unresolved. With 6 bases removed from V and 0 bases from J, the gap between germline ends came to 12 bases. CDR1 and CDR2 from the germline V gene are LGHNT and FRNRAP. This CDR3 spans 14 amino acids. The CDR3 protein is CASGPKLSSYEQYF. The CDR3, as DNA: TGTGCTAGTGGCCCCAAGTTGAGCTCCTACGAGCAGTACTTC.